The 4 T cell receptor beta chains given below trace back to one sample, sequenced in a study of blood T cell repertoires in COVID-19. The table came from immunoSEQ multiplex PCR; TCRdb's copy has only in-frame clones and leaves some out. The repertoire has some 700,000 clones, over 80% of them found once; the top ten carry roughly 0.25%. The sample was peripheral blood. These receptors were taken from a young woman with acute or convalescent COVID-19.

The chain uses TRBV5-4 and TRBJ1-2; maybe TRBD1 (6 bases). CDR3 length: 15 amino acids. Looked up from germline, CDR1 is SGHNT and CDR2 is YYREEE (reference sequence). Trimming cost V 6 bases and J 0 bases, with 15 bases left between them. The CDR3 region has the DNA TGTGCCAGCAACTCCGGGGGGGCGCCTAACTATGGCTACACCTTC. Protein: CASNSGGAPNYGYTF.

DNA for the CDR3: TGTGCCAGCAGCTTAGACGTACGGGGAGGGACGAACACTGAAGCTTTCTTT. The encoded protein is CASSLDVRGGTNTEAFF. V and J are TRBV7-6 and TRBJ1-1; D possibly corresponds to TRBD1 (5 bases). Germline CDR1 is SGHVS and CDR2 is FNYEAQ. The V and J ends lost 1 base and 1 base respectively, with 16 bases between them. CDR3 length equals 17 residues.

This clone was recorded a few times. V usage is TRBV5-5 and J usage is TRBJ1-5; no reliable D call. The V end lost 4 bases, the J end lost 6 bases, and 17 bases lay between the germline ends. The CDR3 is 15 residues long. CDR1 is SGHKS and CDR2 is YYEKEE in the germline V gene (reference sequence). The CDR3 region is CASSPGLDKAQPQHF. CDR3 nucleotide sequence: TGTGCCAGCAGCCCAGGACTGGATAAGGCTCAGCCCCAGCATTTT.

This sequence joins TRBV21-1 and TRBJ1-5; the table's D gene call, TRBD1, was not cross checked with the DNA. TRBV21-1 is reported as a pseudogene. This CDR3 comprises 18 residues. CDR3 DNA: TGTGCCAGCAGCAAAGACCGATGTTGTTCGCAGGGTAACCAGCCCCAGCATTTT. This sequence encodes CASSKDRCCSQGNQPQHF.